What follows is one T cell receptor beta chain and its context. Looked up from germline, CDR1 is SGHDN and CDR2 is FVKESK. This CDR3 contains 17 residues. V lost 1 base and J lost 3, with 15 bases in between. This record comes from a study of shared T cell receptors in the human thymus. Using immunoSEQ multiplex PCR, the repertoire was profiled, and TCRdb retains in-frame clones only, with some absent. The sample contains 450,000 to 650,000 clones, 70% to 80% of which appear only once. The data also belong to a second study, concerning human thymus T cells.

This rearrangement joins TRBV14 to TRBJ2-2; a weak D match, TRBD1 (6 bases). The clonotype originates from a boy less than two years old with a congenital heart defect. Sample: thymocytes. The CDR3 nucleotides are TGTGCCAGCAGCCAAGCTCTCCACAGGGAGTACACCGGGGAGCTGTTTTTT. This sequence encodes CASSQALHREYTGELFF.